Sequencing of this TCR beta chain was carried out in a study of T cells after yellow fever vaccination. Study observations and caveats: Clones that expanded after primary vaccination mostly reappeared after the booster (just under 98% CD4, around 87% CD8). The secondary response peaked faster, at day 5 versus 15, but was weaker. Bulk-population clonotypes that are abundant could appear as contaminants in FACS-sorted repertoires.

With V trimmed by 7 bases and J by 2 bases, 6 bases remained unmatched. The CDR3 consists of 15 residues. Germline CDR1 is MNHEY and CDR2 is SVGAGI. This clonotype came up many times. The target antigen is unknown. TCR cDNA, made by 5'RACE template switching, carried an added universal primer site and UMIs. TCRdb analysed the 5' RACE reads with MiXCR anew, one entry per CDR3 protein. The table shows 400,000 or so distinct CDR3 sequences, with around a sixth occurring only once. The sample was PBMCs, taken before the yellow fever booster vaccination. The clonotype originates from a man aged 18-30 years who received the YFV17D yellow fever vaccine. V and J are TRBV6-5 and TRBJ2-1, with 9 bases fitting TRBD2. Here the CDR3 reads CASTSSGAPYNEQFF. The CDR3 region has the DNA TGTGCCAGCACCTCTAGCGGGGCCCCCTACAATGAGCAGTTCTTC.